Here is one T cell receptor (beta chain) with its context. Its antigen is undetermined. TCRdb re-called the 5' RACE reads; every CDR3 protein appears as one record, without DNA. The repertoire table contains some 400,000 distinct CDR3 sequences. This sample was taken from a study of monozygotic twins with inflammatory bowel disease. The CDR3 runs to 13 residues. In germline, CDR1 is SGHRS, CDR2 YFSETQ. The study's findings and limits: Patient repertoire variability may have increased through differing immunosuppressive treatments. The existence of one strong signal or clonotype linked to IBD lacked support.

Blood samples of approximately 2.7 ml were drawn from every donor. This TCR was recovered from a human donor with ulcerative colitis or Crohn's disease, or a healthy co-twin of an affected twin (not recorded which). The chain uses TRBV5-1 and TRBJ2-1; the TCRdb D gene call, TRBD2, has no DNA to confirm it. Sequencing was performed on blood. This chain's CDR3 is CASSSLDGDEQFF.